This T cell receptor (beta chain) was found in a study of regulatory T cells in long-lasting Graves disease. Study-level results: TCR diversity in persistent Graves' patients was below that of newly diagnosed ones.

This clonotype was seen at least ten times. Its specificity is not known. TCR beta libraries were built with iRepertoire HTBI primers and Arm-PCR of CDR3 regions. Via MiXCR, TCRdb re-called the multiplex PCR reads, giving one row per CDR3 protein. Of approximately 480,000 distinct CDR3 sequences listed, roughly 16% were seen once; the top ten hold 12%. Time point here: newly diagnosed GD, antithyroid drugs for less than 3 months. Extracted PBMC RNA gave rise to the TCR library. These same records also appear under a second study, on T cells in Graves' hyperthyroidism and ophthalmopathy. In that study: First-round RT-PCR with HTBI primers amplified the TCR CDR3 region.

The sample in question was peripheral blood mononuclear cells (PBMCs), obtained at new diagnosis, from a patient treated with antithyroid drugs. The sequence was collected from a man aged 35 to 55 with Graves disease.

The CDR3 reads CASTNPGVSHEQYF. The CDR3 nucleotides are TGTGCCAGCACTAACCCGGGAGTATCCCACGAGCAGTACTTC. The genes are TRBV12-3 or TRBV12-4 and TRBJ2-7; TRBD2 might be the D (6 bases). The CDR3 has 14 amino acids. The V end was cut by 7 bases, the J end by 5 bases, with 18 bases between.